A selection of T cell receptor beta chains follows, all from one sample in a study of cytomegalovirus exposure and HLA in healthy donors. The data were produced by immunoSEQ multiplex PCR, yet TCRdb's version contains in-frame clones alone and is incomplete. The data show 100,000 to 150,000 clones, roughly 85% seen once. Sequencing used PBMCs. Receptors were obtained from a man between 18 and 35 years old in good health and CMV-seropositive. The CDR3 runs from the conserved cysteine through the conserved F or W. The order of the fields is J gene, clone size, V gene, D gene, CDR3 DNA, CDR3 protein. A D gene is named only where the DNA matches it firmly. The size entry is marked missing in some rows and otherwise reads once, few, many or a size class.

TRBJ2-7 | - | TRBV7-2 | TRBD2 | TGTGCCAGCAGCTTAGGGGTTAGCGGGGGGAGCTCCTACGAGCAGTACTTC | CASSLGVSGGSSYEQYF
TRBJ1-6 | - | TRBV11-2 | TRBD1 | TGTGCCAGCAGCTTTGGGACAGGGAATTCACCCCTCCACTTT | CASSFGTGNSPLHF
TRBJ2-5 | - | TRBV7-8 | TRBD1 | TGTGCCAGCAGCCCGGGGACAGGGGCAGAGACCCAGTACTTC | CASSPGTGAETQYF
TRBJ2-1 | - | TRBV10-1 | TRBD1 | TGCGCCAGCAGTACCTCGGACAGGGGATATGAGCAGTTCTTC | CASSTSDRGYEQFF
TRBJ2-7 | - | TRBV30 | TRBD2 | TGTGCCCTCAACCTCAGGACTAGCTCCTACGAGCAGTACTTC | CALNLRTSSYEQYF
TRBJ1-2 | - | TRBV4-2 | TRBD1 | TGTGCCAGCAGCCACCTTCCGGGACAGGGGAACTATGGCTACCCCTTC | CASSHLPGQGNYGYPF
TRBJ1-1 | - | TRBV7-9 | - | TGTGCCAGCAGCTTAAGCTCATCTCGAGAAGCTTTCTTT | CASSLSSSREAFF
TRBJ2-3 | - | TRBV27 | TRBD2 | TGTGCCAGCAGTTTAGCGGGGGTGAGCACAGATACGCAGTATTTT | CASSLAGVSTDTQYF
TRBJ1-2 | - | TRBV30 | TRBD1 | TGTGCCTGGAGTGTACCCCTGACAGGGTGGGAGGGCTACACCTTC | CAWSVPLTGWEGYTF
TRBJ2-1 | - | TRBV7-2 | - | TGTGCCAGCAGATTGGCGGGGGCCAATGAGCAGTTCTTC | CASRLAGANEQFF
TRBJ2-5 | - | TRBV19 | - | TGTGCCAGTAGTATATCAGTTTCGGAGACCCAGTACTTC | CASSISVSETQYF
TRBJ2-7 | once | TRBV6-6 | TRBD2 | TGTGCCAGCAGTTACGGAACTAGCGGGTCCTCCTACGAGCAGTACTTC | CASSYGTSGSSYEQYF
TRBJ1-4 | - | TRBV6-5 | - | TGTGCCAGCAAACTACAGGGAACTAATGAAAAACTGTTTTTT | CASKLQGTNEKLFF
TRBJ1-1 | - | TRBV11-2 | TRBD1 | TGTGCCAGCAGCGCCGGACAGGGGTGGACTGAAGCTTTCTTT | CASSAGQGWTEAFF
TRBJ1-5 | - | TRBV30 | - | TGTGCCTGGAGTCTAGCGGGGGCAGGTCGCTATAGCAATCAGCCCCAGCATTTT | CAWSLAGAGRYSNQPQHF
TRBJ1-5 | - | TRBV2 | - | TGTGCCAGCAGTTGGGAGCATAGCAATCAGCCCCAGCATTTT | CASSWEHSNQPQHF
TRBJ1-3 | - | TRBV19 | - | TGTGCCAGTAGCCCCACAGGAAACTCTGGAAACACCATATATTTT | CASSPTGNSGNTIYF
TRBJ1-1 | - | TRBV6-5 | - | TGTGCCAGCAGTTACGAACGGGGGAGGGGGAACACTGAAGCTTTCTTT | CASSYERGRGNTEAFF
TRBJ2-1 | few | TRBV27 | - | TGTGCCAGCGCCTTTTTACAGGGATCCTACAATGAGCAGTTCTTC | CASAFLQGSYNEQFF
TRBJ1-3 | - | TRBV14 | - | TGTGCCAGCAGCCAAGCGACTTTCGGAAACACCATATATTTT | CASSQATFGNTIYF
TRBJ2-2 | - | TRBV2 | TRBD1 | TGTGCCAGCAGTGTTAGACAGGGGAACACCGGGGAGCTGTTTTTT | CASSVRQGNTGELFF
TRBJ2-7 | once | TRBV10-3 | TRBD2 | TGTGCCATCAGTTCCTTGGTAGCGGGGACCTACGAGCAGTACTTC | CAISSLVAGTYEQYF
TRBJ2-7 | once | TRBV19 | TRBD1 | TGTGCCAGTAGTATCCCCGGGCCAGGGGGAGACGAGCAGTACTTC | CASSIPGPGGDEQYF
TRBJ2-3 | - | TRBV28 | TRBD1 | TGTGCCAGCAGCCAACCGGGACAGGGGTTTCGCACAGATACGCAGTATTTT | CASSQPGQGFRTDTQYF
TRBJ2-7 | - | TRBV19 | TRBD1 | TGTGCCAGTAATCCGGGACAGGGACACGAGCAGTACTTC | CASNPGQGHEQYF
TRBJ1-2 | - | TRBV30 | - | TGTGCCTGGAGTAGAGGTTCCGGGGATGGCTACACCTTC | CAWSRGSGDGYTF
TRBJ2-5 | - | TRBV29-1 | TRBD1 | TGCAGCGTTGAAGATGTAGACAGGGGTGCCCAAGAGACCCAGTACTTC | CSVEDVDRGAQETQYF
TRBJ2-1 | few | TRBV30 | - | TGTGCCTGGAGTGTCACTCTTCGTGAGCAGTTCTTC | CAWSVTLREQFF
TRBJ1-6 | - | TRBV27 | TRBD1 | TGTGCCAGCAGTCCCCGGGACAGGGGACTGTCCTATAATTCACCCCTCCACTTT | CASSPRDRGLSYNSPLHF
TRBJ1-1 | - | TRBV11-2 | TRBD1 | TGTGCCAGCAGCTGGGTGACAGGGCTGAACACTGAAGCTTTCTTT | CASSWVTGLNTEAFF
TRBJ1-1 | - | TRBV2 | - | TGTGCCAGCAGTGAAGCTCCGAGCGGGGGGCATGTTGAAGCTTTCTTT | CASSEAPSGGHVEAFF
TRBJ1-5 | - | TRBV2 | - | TGTGCCAGCAGGGACAGTGATCAGCCCCAGCATTTT | CASRDSDQPQHF
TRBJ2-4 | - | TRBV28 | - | TGTGCCAGCAGTTATCAGAAAAACATTCAGTACTTC | CASSYQKNIQYF
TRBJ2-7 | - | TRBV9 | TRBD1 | TGTGCCAGCAGCCCTCGACAGGGGGACTACGAGCAGTACTTC | CASSPRQGDYEQYF
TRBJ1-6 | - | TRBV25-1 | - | TGTGCCAGCAGTGAATCACGAGCTTATAATTCACCCCTCCACTTT | CASSESRAYNSPLHF
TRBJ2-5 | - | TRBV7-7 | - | TGTGCCAGCAGTCGTACTAGCCTCCAAGAGACCCAGTACTTC | CASSRTSLQETQYF
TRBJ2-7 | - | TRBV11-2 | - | TGTGCCAGCAGCTTGGGCAGCTCCTACGAGCAGTACTTC | CASSLGSSYEQYF
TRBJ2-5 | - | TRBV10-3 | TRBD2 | TGTGCCACCAGCGGGGGGGAGACCCAGTACTTC | CATSGGETQYF
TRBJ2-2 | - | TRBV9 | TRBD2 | TGTGCCTCCGGACTAGCGGGGGGAACCGGGGAGCTGTTTTTT | CASGLAGGTGELFF
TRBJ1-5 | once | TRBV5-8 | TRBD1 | TGTGCCAGCAGCTGGGGACAGGGGGCTAGCAATCAGCCCCAGCATTTT | CASSWGQGASNQPQHF
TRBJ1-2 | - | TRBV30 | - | TGTGCCTGGAGTCCGGGAGTTAACTATGGCTACACCTTC | CAWSPGVNYGYTF
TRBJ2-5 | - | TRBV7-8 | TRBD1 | TGTGCCAGCAGCTTAGAGGGGACAGGGTCGCAGACCCAGTACTTC | CASSLEGTGSQTQYF
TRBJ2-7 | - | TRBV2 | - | TGTGCCAGCACAGGCAGAAACTCCTACGAGCAGTACTTC | CASTGRNSYEQYF
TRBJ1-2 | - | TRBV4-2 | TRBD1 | TGTGCCAGCAGCCCCGGGGACAGGGATATCAACTATGGCTACACCTTC | CASSPGDRDINYGYTF
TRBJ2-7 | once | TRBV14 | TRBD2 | TGTGCCAGCAGCGGACTAGCGATGGACGAGCAGTACTTC | CASSGLAMDEQYF
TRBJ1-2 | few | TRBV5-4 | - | TGTGCCAGCAGCTTGGCCCGGAACAGCTATGGCTACACCTTC | CASSLARNSYGYTF
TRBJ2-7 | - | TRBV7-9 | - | TGTGCCAGCGCGGATTCCTACGAGCAGTACTTC | CASADSYEQYF
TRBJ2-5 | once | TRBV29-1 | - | TGCAGCGTTGAAAGTACAGGGTACCAAGAGACCCAGTACTTC | CSVESTGYQETQYF
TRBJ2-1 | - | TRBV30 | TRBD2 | TGTGCCGGAGGGGCTAGCGGGGGTTTTAAGCAGTTCTTC | CAGGASGGFKQFF
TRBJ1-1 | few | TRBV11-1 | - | TGTGCCAGCAGCTTAGGACAGGCTGCAGAAGCTTTCTTT | CASSLGQAAEAFF
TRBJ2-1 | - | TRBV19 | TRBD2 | TGTGCCAGTAGTATAGAGAGGACTAGCCGGCATGAGCAGTTCTTC | CASSIERTSRHEQFF
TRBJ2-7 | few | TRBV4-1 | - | TGCGCCAGCAGCAAACAGGATTTGGGGGCGACGCAGTACTTC | CASSKQDLGATQYF
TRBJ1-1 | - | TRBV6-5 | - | TGTGCCAGCGGTAGGGGCCGATACACTGAAGCTTTCTTT | CASGRGRYTEAFF
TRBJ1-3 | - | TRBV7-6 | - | TGTGCCAGCAGCTTATGGCGGACCGAGGGCTCTGGAAACACCATATATTTT | CASSLWRTEGSGNTIYF
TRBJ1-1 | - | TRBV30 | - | TGTGCCTGTCCCTTCGGGGTCTCAAACACTGAAGCTTTCTTT | CACPFGVSNTEAFF